The clone carrying this T cell receptor beta chain has just one count. When the RNA was reverse transcribed, random hexamers were used with an input of about 0.5 to 1 ug. Amplification of TCR beta CDR3 across 54 Vbeta and 13 Jbeta was performed with immunoSEQ multiplex PCR. TCRdb redid the calling of the immunoSEQ multiplex PCR reads with MiXCR, one entry per CDR3 protein. The table includes roughly 150,000 distinct CDR3 sequences, about 95% detected once. This entry is derived from a study of CD8 T cells in Susac syndrome. V dropped 5 bases and J dropped 2 bases, with 15 bases sitting between them. The germline CDR1 and CDR2 sequences are MGHDK and SYGVNS. This CDR3 has 15 amino acids. FACS was used to enrich TEMRA cells, whereas the CD8+ and CD4+ T cells were obtained by negative isolation.

The chain recombines TRBV25-1 with TRBJ2-5, with a tentative D call TRBD2 (6 bases). Sequencing input: CD8+ T cells from PBMCs. This clonotype was obtained from a human donor with multiple sclerosis. CDR3 in DNA: TGTGCCAGCAGTCGCCTCCGGGACTTACAAGAGACCCAGTACTTC. Residues: CASSRLRDLQETQYF.